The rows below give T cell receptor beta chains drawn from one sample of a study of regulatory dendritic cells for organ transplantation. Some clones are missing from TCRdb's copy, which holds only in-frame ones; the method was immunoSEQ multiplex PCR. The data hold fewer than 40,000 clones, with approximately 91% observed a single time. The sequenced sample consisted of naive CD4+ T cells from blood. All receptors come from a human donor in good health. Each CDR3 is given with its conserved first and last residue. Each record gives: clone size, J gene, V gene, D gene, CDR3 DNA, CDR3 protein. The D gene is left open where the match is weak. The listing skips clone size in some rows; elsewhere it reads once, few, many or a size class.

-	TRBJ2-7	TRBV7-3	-	TGTGCCAGCAGCTTAAGCCCGTCCTACGAGCAGTACTTC	CASSLSPSYEQYF
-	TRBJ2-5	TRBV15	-	TGTGCCACCAGCCCCCGGACGGCACGCCAAGAGACCCAGTACTTC	CATSPRTARQETQYF
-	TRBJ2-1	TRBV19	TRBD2	TGTGCCAGTAGAGCGGGGGGACTAGCGGGAGTCTATGAGCAGTTCTTC	CASRAGGLAGVYEQFF
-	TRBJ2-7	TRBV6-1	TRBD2	TGTGCCAGCAGTGCTGGACTAGCCTCCTCCTACGAGCAGTACTTC	CASSAGLASSYEQYF
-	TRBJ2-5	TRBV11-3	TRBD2	TGTGCCAGCAGCTTAGGGCTAGCGGTCCAAGAGACCCAGTACTTC	CASSLGLAVQETQYF
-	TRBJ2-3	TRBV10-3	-	TGTGCCATCAAGGCGACAGATACGCAGTATTTT	CAIKATDTQYF
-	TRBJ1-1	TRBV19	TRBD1	TGTGCCAGTAGTATTCGGGACAGGAGAAACACTGAAGCTTTCTTT	CASSIRDRRNTEAFF
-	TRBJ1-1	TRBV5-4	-	TGTGCCAGCAGCTTGTCCCTACTGAACACTGAAGCTTTCTTT	CASSLSLLNTEAFF
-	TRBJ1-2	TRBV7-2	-	TGTGCCAGCAGCCAAACTGACCTTATTCTTTATGGCTACACCTTC	CASSQTDLILYGYTF
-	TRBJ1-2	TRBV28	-	TGTGCCAGCAGTTTCCCCCCCCAGTATGGCTACACCTTC	CASSFPPQYGYTF
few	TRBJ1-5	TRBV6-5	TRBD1	TGTGCCAGCAGTTACTCCAGGGGGGGCAATCAGCCCCAGCATTTT	CASSYSRGGNQPQHF
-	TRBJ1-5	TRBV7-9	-	TGTGCCAGCAGCTCAGACCCCTCGGGGACGCCCCAGCATTTT	CASSSDPSGTPQHF
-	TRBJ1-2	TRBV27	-	TGTGCCAGCAGTTCGAGGGAAGCAGTCTCGAATGGCTACACCTTC	CASSSREAVSNGYTF
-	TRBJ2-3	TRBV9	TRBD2	TGTGCCAGCAGCCCCACGGGGACTAGCGCATCAGATACGCAGTATTTT	CASSPTGTSASDTQYF
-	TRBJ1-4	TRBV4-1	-	TGCGCCAGCAGCCAAGCGCCCCCGGCGAATGAAAAACTGTTTTTT	CASSQAPPANEKLFF
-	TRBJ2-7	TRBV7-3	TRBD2	TGTGCCAGCAGCTACCTCCCCGGGGGGGCTCACGAGCAGTACTTC	CASSYLPGGAHEQYF
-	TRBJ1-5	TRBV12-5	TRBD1	TGTGCTAGTGGCCGGACAGGGCAGCAGCCCCAGCATTTT	CASGRTGQQPQHF
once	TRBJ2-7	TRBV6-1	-	TGTGCCAGCAGTGAGCAGGGGTCGTACGAGCAGTACTTC	CASSEQGSYEQYF
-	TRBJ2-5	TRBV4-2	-	TGTGCCAGCAGCCAAGCTAGCAGGGAAGAGACCCAGTACTTC	CASSQASREETQYF
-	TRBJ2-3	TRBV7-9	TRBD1	TGTGCCAGCAGCTTAACAGGGGCAGATACGCAGTATTTT	CASSLTGADTQYF
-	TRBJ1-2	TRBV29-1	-	TGCAGCGTTGGTATTGGACAGTCCCCGGGCTACACCTTC	CSVGIGQSPGYTF
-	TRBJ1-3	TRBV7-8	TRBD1	TGTGCCAGCAGCTTAGGGGCAGGGGGCTCTGGAAACACCATATATTTT	CASSLGAGGSGNTIYF
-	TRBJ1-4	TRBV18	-	TGTGCCAGCTCACTTAAACAGGGTGCAACTAATGAAAAACTGTTTTTT	CASSLKQGATNEKLFF
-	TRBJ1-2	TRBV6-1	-	TGTGCCAGCAGTGAACTATTCTATGGCTACACCTTC	CASSELFYGYTF
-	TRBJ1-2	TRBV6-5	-	TGTGCCAGCAGCCGGGCCAGGGACTATGGCTACACCTTC	CASSRARDYGYTF
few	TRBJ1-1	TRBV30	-	TGTGCCTGGCGGCAGATCTCTGAAGCTTTCTTT	CAWRQISEAFF
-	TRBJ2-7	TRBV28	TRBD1	TGTGCCAGCAGTCCCGGGACAGGGGGATACGAGCAGTACTTC	CASSPGTGGYEQYF
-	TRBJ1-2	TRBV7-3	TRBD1	TGTGCCAGCAGCGATGGACAGGGTTCTGGCTACACCTTC	CASSDGQGSGYTF
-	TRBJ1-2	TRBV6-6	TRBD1	TGTGCCAGCAAAGCACCAGGACAGGGGGTCGACGGCTACACCTTC	CASKAPGQGVDGYTF
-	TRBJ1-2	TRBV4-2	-	TGTGCCAGCAGCCCGGGACGCCTCGATCCCCCTGTGTATGGCTACACCTTC	CASSPGRLDPPVYGYTF
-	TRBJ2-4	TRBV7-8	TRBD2	TGTGCCAGCAGCCCGACGACTAGCGACATTCAGTACTTC	CASSPTTSDIQYF
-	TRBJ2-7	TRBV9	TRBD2	TGTGCCAGCAGCGTCAGCGGGGTCTCCTACGAGCAGTACTTC	CASSVSGVSYEQYF
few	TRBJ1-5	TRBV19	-	TGTGCCAGTAGTATAGAAAGACCACCTGGGGAGCAGCCCCAGCATTTT	CASSIERPPGEQPQHF
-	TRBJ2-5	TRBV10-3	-	TGTGCCATCAGTGAGGCTACGGGACAAAAGACCCAGTACTTC	CAISEATGQKTQYF
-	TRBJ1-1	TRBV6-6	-	TGTGCCAGCAGTTACGAAATCGTCAGCACTGAAGCTTTCTTT	CASSYEIVSTEAFF
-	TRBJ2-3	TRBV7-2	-	TGTGCCAGCAGCTTAGTAGTGAGCCCCCCGACCGGTACGCAGTATTTT	CASSLVVSPPTGTQYF
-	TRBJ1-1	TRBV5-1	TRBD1	TGCGCCAGCAGCTTAGGGACAGGGGAGACTGAAGCTTTCTTT	CASSLGTGETEAFF
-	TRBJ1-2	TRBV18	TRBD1	TGTGCCAGCTCACCCGATGCCAGACAGGGAGGTAACTATGGCTACACCTTC	CASSPDARQGGNYGYTF
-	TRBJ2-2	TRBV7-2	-	TGTGCCAGCAGCTTGGCCCCCCGGGGCACCGGGGAGCTGTTTTTT	CASSLAPRGTGELFF
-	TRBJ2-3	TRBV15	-	TGTGCCACCAGCAGAGCTGGGACTAGCACAGATACGCAGTATTTT	CATSRAGTSTDTQYF
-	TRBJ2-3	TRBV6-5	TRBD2	TGTGCCAGCAGTTGGTCTAGCGGGACGAGCACAGATACGCAGTATTTT	CASSWSSGTSTDTQYF
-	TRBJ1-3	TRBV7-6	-	TGTGCCAGCAGCCCGTTACAGCCAGTCTCTGGAAACACCATATATTTT	CASSPLQPVSGNTIYF
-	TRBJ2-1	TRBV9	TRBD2	TGTGCCAGCAGCCCCCTGCCACTAGCGGGGACGATATACAATGAGCAGTTCTTC	CASSPLPLAGTIYNEQFF
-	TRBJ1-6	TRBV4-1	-	TGCGCCAGCAGACCCGGGACCTCGGGGTCACCCCTCCACTTT	CASRPGTSGSPLHF
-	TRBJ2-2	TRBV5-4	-	TGTGCCAGCAGCTTGCCGGGGGGCACTAGCAGCGGGATTACCGGGGAGCTGTTTTTT	CASSLPGGTSSGITGELFF
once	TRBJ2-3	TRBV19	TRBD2	TGTGCCACCACCCCCGGGGCGGGGGACACAGATACGCAGTATTTT	CATTPGAGDTDTQYF
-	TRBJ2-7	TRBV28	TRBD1	TGTGCCAGCAGTTCCGGCGGACAGGGGGCTCGGTACGAGCAGTACTTC	CASSSGGQGARYEQYF
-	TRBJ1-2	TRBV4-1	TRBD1	TGCGCCAGCAGCCAAATCAGAGGGGGCCACTATGGCTACACCTTC	CASSQIRGGHYGYTF
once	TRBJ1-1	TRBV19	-	TGTGCCAGTAGTACCCCACAGGGTTACCCTGAAGCTTTCTTT	CASSTPQGYPEAFF
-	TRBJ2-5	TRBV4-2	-	TGTGCCAGCAGTCCGACTAGACGGGGGACCCAGTACTTC	CASSPTRRGTQYF
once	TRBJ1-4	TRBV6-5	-	TGTGCCAGCAGCCCCCGGGGGGGCGAAAAACTGTTTTTT	CASSPRGGEKLFF
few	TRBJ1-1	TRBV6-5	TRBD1	TGTGCCAGCAGTTACCAAGACAGGGGAATCACTGAAGCTTTCTTT	CASSYQDRGITEAFF
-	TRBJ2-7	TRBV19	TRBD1	TGTGCCAGTAGTGAGAGGGTACAGGGGAAAGTCTACGAGCAGTACTTC	CASSERVQGKVYEQYF
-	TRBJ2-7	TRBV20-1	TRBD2	TGCAGTGCTACGACTAGCAACGAGCAGTACTTC	CSATTSNEQYF
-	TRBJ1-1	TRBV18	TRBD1	TGTGCCAGCTCACCATCGGGGACAGGCCCAACGAACACTGAAGCTTTCTTT	CASSPSGTGPTNTEAFF
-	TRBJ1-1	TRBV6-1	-	TGTGCCAGCAGTGAATGGGGCAAAGGGGCTGAAGCTTTCTTT	CASSEWGKGAEAFF